This is a list of T cell receptor beta chains from one sample in a study of glioma-infiltrating T cells after dendritic cell vaccination. Profiling relied on immunoSEQ multiplex PCR, and the TCRdb table lists in-frame clones only, not all of them. The sample lists just under 85,000 clones, roughly 89% occurring once. The starting material was blood, obtained before dendritic cell vaccination. Receptors originate from a human donor with glioblastoma. Each CDR3 is given with its conserved first and last residue. Fields, in order: D gene, clone size, V gene, J gene, CDR3 protein, CDR3 DNA. D genes are given only for firm matches. Some rows have no size entry. The others give once, few or many, or a class for an expanded clone.

NA	few	TRBV5-4	TRBJ1-2	CASSFTENYGYTF	TGTGCCAGCAGCTTCACAGAGAACTATGGCTACACCTTC
NA	NA	TRBV5-1	TRBJ1-4	CASSLGQPSTNEKLFF	TGCGCCAGCAGCTTGGGACAGCCGTCAACTAATGAAAAACTGTTTTTT
TRBD1	NA	TRBV7-3	TRBJ2-2	CASSPDRDRGRTGELFF	TGTGCCAGCAGCCCAGACCGGGACAGGGGGCGCACCGGGGAGCTGTTTTTT
NA	NA	TRBV29-1	TRBJ2-1	CSVGRGEGANEQFF	TGCAGCGTTGGAAGAGGAGAAGGGGCCAATGAGCAGTTCTTC
TRBD1	once	TRBV19	TRBJ1-1	CASSDRDEAFF	TGTGCCAGTAGCGACAGGGATGAAGCTTTCTTT
TRBD2	NA	TRBV6-5	TRBJ2-3	CASSYSRRGVQYF	TGTGCCAGCAGTTACTCGAGGCGGGGGGTGCAGTATTTT
NA	once	TRBV10-3	TRBJ1-2	CAISDGSSPRGYTF	TGTGCCATCAGTGATGGATCGAGTCCGCGGGGCTACACCTTC
TRBD2	NA	TRBV5-1	TRBJ2-1	CASSGVGGDEQFF	TGCGCCAGCAGCGGGGTCGGGGGGGATGAGCAGTTCTTC
TRBD2	NA	TRBV5-6	TRBJ2-3	CASSLRRGVVSDTQYF	TGTGCCAGCAGCTTGCGGCGGGGGGTAGTGTCAGATACGCAGTATTTT
TRBD2	NA	TRBV30	TRBJ2-5	CAWDSGTSGFGTQYF	TGTGCCTGGGATTCCGGGACTAGCGGGTTCGGGACCCAGTACTTC
TRBD1	NA	TRBV18	TRBJ1-1	CASSPRDRATEAFF	TGTGCCAGCTCACCGCGGGACAGGGCCACTGAAGCTTTCTTT
NA	NA	TRBV28	TRBJ1-5	CASKSGSAGNQPQHF	TGTGCCAGCAAGTCCGGTTCCGCGGGCAATCAGCCCCAGCATTTT
NA	NA	TRBV6-1	TRBJ1-2	CASSDSGGVGYTF	TGTGCCAGCAGTGACTCCGGGGGTGTAGGCTACACCTTC
NA	few	TRBV5-1	TRBJ2-1	CASSSQGSPYNEQFF	TGCGCCAGCAGCTCACAGGGTTCCCCCTACAATGAGCAGTTCTTC
NA	NA	TRBV27	TRBJ1-1	CASSYSGTTNTEAFF	TGTGCCAGCAGTTATAGTGGGACAACGAACACTGAAGCTTTCTTT
NA	NA	TRBV15	TRBJ1-5	CATSRDLGGGGGQPQHF	TGTGCCACCAGCAGAGACCTCGGGGGGGGAGGCGGTCAGCCCCAGCATTTT
NA	once	TRBV7-2	TRBJ1-5	CASSNRHFSNQPQHF	TGTGCCAGCAGCAATCGACACTTTAGCAATCAGCCCCAGCATTTT
TRBD2	NA	TRBV18	TRBJ2-1	CASSLNSGSLNEQFF	TGTGCCAGCTCTCTAAATAGCGGGAGTCTTAATGAGCAGTTCTTC
NA	NA	TRBV5-4	TRBJ2-7	CASSQISSSYEQYF	TGTGCCAGCTCACAAATCTCCTCCAGTTACGAGCAGTACTTC
NA	NA	TRBV30	TRBJ2-7	CAWTLPGSTYEQYF	TGTGCCTGGACCTTACCGGGATCTACCTACGAGCAGTACTTC
NA	once	TRBV6-6	TRBJ2-3	CATRGGSTDTQYF	TGTGCCACACGAGGTGGGTCCACAGATACGCAGTATTTT
NA	NA	TRBV9	TRBJ1-2	CASSGATYGYTF	TGTGCCAGCAGCGGCGCCACCTATGGCTACACCTTC
TRBD1	NA	TRBV5-1	TRBJ1-6	CASSLVGQGAGAPLHF	TGCGCCAGCAGCTTGGTGGGGCAGGGGGCAGGAGCACCCCTCCACTTT
TRBD1	NA	TRBV7-2	TRBJ2-7	CASSLGTAYEQYF	TGTGCCAGCAGTCTCGGGACAGCCTACGAGCAGTACTTC
NA	NA	TRBV10-3	TRBJ2-6	CAISESEGSGANVLTF	TGTGCCATCAGTGAGTCCGAGGGCTCTGGGGCCAACGTCCTGACTTTC
TRBD2	NA	TRBV30	TRBJ2-3	CAWSVFGGSTDTQYF	TGTGCCTGGAGTGTTTTCGGCGGGAGTACAGATACGCAGTATTTT
TRBD1	NA	TRBV18	TRBJ1-1	CASSPRQGQNTEAFF	TGTGCCAGCTCACCACGACAGGGCCAGAACACTGAAGCTTTCTTT
TRBD2	NA	TRBV4-2	TRBJ2-1	CASMRERDNEQFF	TGTGCCAGCATGCGGGAGAGGGACAATGAGCAGTTCTTC
NA	NA	TRBV7-3	TRBJ2-7	CASSPQPSPTYEQYF	TGTGCCAGCAGCCCCCAACCCAGTCCGACCTACGAGCAGTACTTC
TRBD2	NA	TRBV4-1	TRBJ2-1	CASSQAGAGGGGEQFF	TGCGCCAGCAGCCAAGCAGGGGCGGGAGGAGGAGGTGAGCAGTTCTTC